This TCR beta chain stems from a study of a mutant IDH1 vaccine in newly diagnosed glioma. Using immunoSEQ multiplex PCR, the repertoire was profiled, and TCRdb retains in-frame clones only, with some absent. The sample records 60,000 or so clones, around 84% being singletons. Sample time point: week 35, safety follow-up. Every vaccination contained 300 ug of the mutant IDH1 20-mer peptide and was paired with topical imiquimod. Those who donated had recent WHO grade 3 or 4 IDH1-mutant, ATRX-lost astrocytomas. On this clone itself: The antigen is unknown.

Germline lookup yields CDR1 SGHDN and CDR2 FVKESK. The CDR3 has 14 amino acids. The V end was cut by 0 bases, the J end by 3 bases, with 8 bases between. The sequencing used PBMCs, collected from a glioma patient whose treatment included an IDH1 peptide vaccine. The sequence was obtained from a man between 25 and 39 years old with glioma. The chain has TRBV14 and TRBJ1-1; maybe TRBD1 (5 bases). This CDR3 reads CASSQETADTEAFF. CDR3 nucleotides: TGTGCCAGCAGCCAAGAGACAGCCGACACTGAAGCTTTCTTT. Variable domain in full (rest from reference TRBV14 and TRBJ1-1): EAGVTQFPSHSVIEKGQTVTLRCDPISGHDNLYWYRRVMGKEIKFLLHFVKESKQDESGMPNNRFLAERTGGTYSTLKVQPAELEDSGVYFCASSQETADTEAFFGQGTRLTVV.